This TCR beta chain was recovered during a study of identical twins. Study-level points and caveats: Modelling approaches yielded underestimates of out-of-frame TCR alpha sharing between monozygotic twins.

All donors were healthy, and all were Caucasian. TCRdb used MiXCR to reprocess the 5' RACE reads, holding one entry per CDR3 protein. The sample includes under 900,000 distinct CDR3 sequences, roughly 18% seen only once; the top ten take around 13%. As regards this clonotype: Its antigen is not known.

These data are also associated with another study on T cells expressing NK-cell markers. This second study says: Sequencing covered eight donors, seven HCMV-seropositive and one seronegative. The dominant NKG2C+ clonotypes represented about 1.0-8% of CD8+ T cells in six donors.

The source is a woman between 18 and 29 years old in good health. Sequenced material: PBMCs.

The DNA for the CDR3 is TGTGCCAGCAGTTTGTACTTAGCGGGGACCTACGAGCAGTACTTC. It codes for CASSLYLAGTYEQYF. The chain has TRBV12-3 or TRBV12-4 and TRBJ2-7, with 8 bases aligning to TRBD2. CDR3 length: 15 amino acids. The ends lost 3 bases at V and 2 bases at J; junction bases unmatched: 6.